The present TCR beta chain was sequenced within a study of blood T cells in healthy people across ages. Caucasian individuals from Russia who were healthy and aged 6 to 90 acted as donors. Every donor contributed about 10 milliliters of peripheral blood by blood draw. Overall study findings and caveats: Researchers judged that diversity estimates from one million T cells fell short of true values.

Next came a second PCR, run for roughly 6 to 11 cycles, which used a sample-barcoded 5' primer along with a J-beta primer mix. Each CDR3 protein gets one entry after TCRdb re-called the 5' RACE reads with MiXCR. Seen here are around 800,000 distinct CDR3 sequences, 40% to 65% observed once, and the top ten hold 40% to 50%. A note on this clonotype: Its specificity is not known.

CDR1 is SGHTA, CDR2 FQGTGA, per germline. V shed 4 bases and J 10 bases; nucleotides not matched to a gene: 18. The CDR3 has 16 residues. This chain links TRBV7-3 with TRBJ2-7; 8 nucleotides line up with TRBD1. Sequenced: blood. This sequence originates from a man aged 80 or over in good health. Written as DNA, the CDR3 is TGTGCCAGCAGCTCCCCTGACAGGGGAACCAAAAACACTCAGTACTTC. Protein: CASSSPDRGTKNTQYF.